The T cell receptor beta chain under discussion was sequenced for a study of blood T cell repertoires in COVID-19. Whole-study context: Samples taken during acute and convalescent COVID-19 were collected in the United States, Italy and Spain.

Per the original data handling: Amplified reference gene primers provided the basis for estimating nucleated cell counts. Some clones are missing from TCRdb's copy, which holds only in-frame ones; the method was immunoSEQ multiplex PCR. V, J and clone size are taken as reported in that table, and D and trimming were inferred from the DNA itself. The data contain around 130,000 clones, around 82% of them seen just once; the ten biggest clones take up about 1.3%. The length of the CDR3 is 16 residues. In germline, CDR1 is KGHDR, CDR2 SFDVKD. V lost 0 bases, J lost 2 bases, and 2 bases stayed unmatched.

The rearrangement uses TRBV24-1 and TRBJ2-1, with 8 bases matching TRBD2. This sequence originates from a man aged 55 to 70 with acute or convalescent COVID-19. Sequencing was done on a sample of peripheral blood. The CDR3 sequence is CATSDLTSGTYNEQFF. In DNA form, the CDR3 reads TGTGCCACCAGTGATTTGACTAGCGGAACCTACAATGAGCAGTTCTTC.